This is a list of T cell receptor beta chains from one sample in a study of T-cell memory formation after mild COVID-19. TCRdb processed the 5' RACE reads anew with MiXCR; each CDR3 protein has one entry. The table lists more than 450,000 distinct CDR3 sequences, about a sixth of them singletons. Sequenced: PBMCs or a T cell subset sorted from them (not recorded which). The receptors shown here come from an adult woman who had mild COVID-19 (a few samples of this study predate the infection). Cell type and time point are not known. Both conserved end residues are part of each CDR3.

v_gene	j_gene	CDR3aa
TRBV10-3	TRBJ2-3	CAISESALAVDTQYF
TRBV7-6	TRBJ2-3	CASRHPTAPTQYF
TRBV7-2	TRBJ2-7	CASSPQTPYEQYF
TRBV15	TRBJ2-7	CATSRARGNRYEQYF
TRBV20-1	TRBJ2-1	CSASGGIYNEQFF
TRBV2	TRBJ2-1	CASTPEQFF
TRBV6-5	TRBJ1-1	CASSYSHDGAEGTEAFF
TRBV7-8	TRBJ1-5	CASSFERQGRQPQHF
TRBV30	TRBJ1-1	CAWSRDRGMNTEAFF
TRBV4-1	TRBJ1-4	CASSQEGQGGSEKLFF
TRBV19	TRBJ2-1	CASTLGGARYNEQFF
TRBV9	TRBJ2-7	CASSVGRGPYEQYF
TRBV10-3	TRBJ1-3	CAIMRGTTNSGNTIYF
TRBV6-5	TRBJ1-5	CASRGATSNQPQHF
TRBV12-3/TRBV12-4	TRBJ2-1	CASSFGGGSTYNEQFF
TRBV5-1	TRBJ1-1	CASSLEGAPGAFF
TRBV27	TRBJ2-5	CASSLVKVAGVSETQYF
TRBV7-9	TRBJ2-1	CASSLDGSGHNEQFF
TRBV20-1	TRBJ2-2	CSARVGSPGTGELFF
TRBV11-2	TRBJ2-7	CASSLDQWGISYEQYF
TRBV25-1	TRBJ1-1	CASSESLGQGHEAFF
TRBV5-6	TRBJ1-5	CASSFGQYGNQPQHF
TRBV20-1	TRBJ2-7	CSAEPTSGSYEQYF
TRBV12-3/TRBV12-4	TRBJ2-3	CASSSPLPGDTEYF
TRBV12-3/TRBV12-4	TRBJ1-3	CASSLTNRGPAGNTIYF
TRBV6-5	TRBJ2-7	CASSSPGTADYEQYF
TRBV6-2/TRBV6-3	TRBJ2-3	CASSYGGAISTDTQYF
TRBV3-1	TRBJ2-3	CASTRNAGPDTQYF
TRBV12-3/TRBV12-4	TRBJ2-6	CASGPGVSGANVLTF
TRBV13	TRBJ2-1	CASSQSGAWNEQFF
TRBV18	TRBJ2-7	CASSPTTGPYEQYF
TRBV6-5	TRBJ2-5	CASRGTRTIGETQYF
TRBV5-6	TRBJ1-4	CASSLGPGATNEKLFF
TRBV24-1	TRBJ2-1	CATRSKDEQFF
TRBV5-6	TRBJ1-2	CASSLGGGWQFNYGYTF
TRBV7-6	TRBJ2-5	CASSPRTGKETQYF
TRBV20-1	TRBJ2-5	CRIGQSQETQYF
TRBV15	TRBJ1-2	CATSMVRETGYTF
TRBV12-3/TRBV12-4	TRBJ2-3	CASSFRQRGTSTDTQYF
TRBV7-9	TRBJ1-1	CASSDPNLNRGNTEAFF
TRBV7-2	TRBJ2-3	CASSLDTGGDTQYF
TRBV14	TRBJ1-2	CASSQDRGSYGYTF
TRBV12-3/TRBV12-4	TRBJ1-6	CASVRGTLSSPLHF
TRBV7-3	TRBJ2-1	CASSFSGTSVIYNEQFF
TRBV5-1	TRBJ1-2	CASSAGSRDYGYTF